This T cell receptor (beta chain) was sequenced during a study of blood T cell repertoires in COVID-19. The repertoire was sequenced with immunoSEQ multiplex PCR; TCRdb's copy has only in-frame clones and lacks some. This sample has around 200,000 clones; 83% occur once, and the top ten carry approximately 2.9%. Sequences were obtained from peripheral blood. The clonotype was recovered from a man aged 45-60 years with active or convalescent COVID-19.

The CDR3 nucleotides read TGTGCCAGCAGCCTCCGGAAAAACATTCAGTACTTC. Translated, it gives CASSLRKNIQYF. The V gene is TRBV6-5, the J gene TRBJ2-4; no clear D gene. CDR3 length: 12 residues. CDR1 and CDR2 from the germline V gene are MNHEY and SVGAGI. With 6 bases removed from V and 4 bases from J, the gap between germline ends came to 7 bases.